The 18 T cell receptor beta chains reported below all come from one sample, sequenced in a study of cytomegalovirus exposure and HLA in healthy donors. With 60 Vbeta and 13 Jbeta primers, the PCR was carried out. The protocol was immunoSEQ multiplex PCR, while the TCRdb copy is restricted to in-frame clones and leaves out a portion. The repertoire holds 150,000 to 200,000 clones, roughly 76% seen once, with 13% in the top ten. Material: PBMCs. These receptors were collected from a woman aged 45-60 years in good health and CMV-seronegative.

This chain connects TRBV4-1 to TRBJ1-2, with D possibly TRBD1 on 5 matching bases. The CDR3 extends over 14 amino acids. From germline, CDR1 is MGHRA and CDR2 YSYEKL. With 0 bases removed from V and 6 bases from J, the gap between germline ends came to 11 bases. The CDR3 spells CASSQEGVLNGYTF. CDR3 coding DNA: TGCGCCAGCAGCCAAGAAGGGGTTCTGAATGGCTACACCTTC.

The CDR3 DNA reads as TGTGCCAGCAGCGATGTCGGGGGGTCGGACAATGAGCAGTTCTTC. It is translated as CASSDVGGSDNEQFF. This chain links TRBV9 with TRBJ2-1; 7 bases agree with TRBD2. The CDR3 runs to 15 residues. Unmatched junction bases numbered 8, after V lost 3 bases and J lost 5 bases. Per the germline V gene, CDR1 is SGDLS and CDR2 is YYNGEE.

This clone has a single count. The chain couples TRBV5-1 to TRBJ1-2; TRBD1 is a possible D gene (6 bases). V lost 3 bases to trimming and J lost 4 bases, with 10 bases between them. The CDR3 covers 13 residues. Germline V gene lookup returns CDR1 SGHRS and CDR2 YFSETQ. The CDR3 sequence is CASSSPTGYGYTF. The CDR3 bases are TGCGCCAGCAGCTCCCCGACAGGCTATGGCTACACCTTC.

The CDR3 sequence: CASRRGQGAEKLFF. CDR3 in DNA: TGTGCCAGCAGAAGGGGACAGGGTGCCGAAAAACTGTTTTTT. This chain joins TRBV6-5 and TRBJ1-4; 9 bases line up with TRBD1. CDR3 length equals 14 residues. The junction had 7 bases not matched to a gene; V was cut back by 6 bases and J by 8 bases. Germline CDR1 and CDR2: MNHEY and SVGAGI.

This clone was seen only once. DNA of the CDR3: TGCGCCAGCAGCGTCGGGACTACCTACGAGCAGTACTTC. This gives the protein CASSVGTTYEQYF. The chain couples TRBV5-1 to TRBJ2-7; 7 positions agree with TRBD2. This CDR3 spans 13 amino acids. V lost 4 bases and J lost 2; bases outside the gene matches: 3. Germline V gene lookup returns CDR1 SGHRS and CDR2 YFSETQ.

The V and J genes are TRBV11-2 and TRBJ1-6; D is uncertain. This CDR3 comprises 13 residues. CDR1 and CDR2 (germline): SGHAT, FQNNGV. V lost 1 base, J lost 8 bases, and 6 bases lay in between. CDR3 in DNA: TGTGCCAGCAGCTTAGTGAGGTATTCACCCCTCCACTTT. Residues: CASSLVRYSPLHF.

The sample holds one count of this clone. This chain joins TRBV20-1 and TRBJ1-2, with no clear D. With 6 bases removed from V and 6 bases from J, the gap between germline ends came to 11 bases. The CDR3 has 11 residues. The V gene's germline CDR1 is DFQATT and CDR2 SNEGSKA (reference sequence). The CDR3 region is CSARDLDGYTF. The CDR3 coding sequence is TGCAGTGCGCGAGATTTGGATGGCTACACCTTC.

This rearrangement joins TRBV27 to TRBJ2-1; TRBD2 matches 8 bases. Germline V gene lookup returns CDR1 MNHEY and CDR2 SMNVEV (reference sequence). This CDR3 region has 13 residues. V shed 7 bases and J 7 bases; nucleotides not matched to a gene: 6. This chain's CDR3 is CASTPPGGNEQFF. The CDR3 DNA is TGTGCCAGCACTCCCCCGGGGGGGAATGAGCAGTTCTTC.

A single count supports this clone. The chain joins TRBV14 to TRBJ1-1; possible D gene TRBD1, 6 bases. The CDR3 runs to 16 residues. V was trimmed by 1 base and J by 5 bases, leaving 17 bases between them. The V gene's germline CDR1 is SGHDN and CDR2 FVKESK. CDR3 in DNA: TGTGCCAGCAGCCAAGGGGGAGGGGGGGCGGAAACTGAAGCTTTCTTT. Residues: CASSQGGGGAETEAFF.

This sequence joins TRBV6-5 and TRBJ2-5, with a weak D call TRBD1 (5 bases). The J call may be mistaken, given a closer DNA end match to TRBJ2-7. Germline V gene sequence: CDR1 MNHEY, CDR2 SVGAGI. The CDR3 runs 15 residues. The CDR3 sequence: CASSYYQGLSYEQYF. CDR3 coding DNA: TGTGCCAGCAGTTACTATCAGGGTTTATCCTACGAGCAGTACTTC.

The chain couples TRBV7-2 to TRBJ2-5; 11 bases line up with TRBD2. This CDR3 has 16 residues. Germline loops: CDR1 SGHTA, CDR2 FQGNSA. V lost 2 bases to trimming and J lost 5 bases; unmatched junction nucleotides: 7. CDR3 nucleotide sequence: TGTGCCAGCAGCTTATGGGGTAGCGGGGGGGTTGAGACCCAGTACTTC. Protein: CASSLWGSGGVETQYF.

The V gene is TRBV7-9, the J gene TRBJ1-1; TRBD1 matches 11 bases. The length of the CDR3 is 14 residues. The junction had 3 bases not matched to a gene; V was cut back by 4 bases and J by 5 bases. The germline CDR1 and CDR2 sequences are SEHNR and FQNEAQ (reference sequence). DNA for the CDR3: TGTGCCAGCAGCTCGGGACAGGGGGAAACTGAAGCTTTCTTT. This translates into CASSSGQGETEAFF. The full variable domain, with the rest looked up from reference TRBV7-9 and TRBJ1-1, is DTGVSQNPRHKITKRGQNVTFRCDPISEHNRLYWYRQTLGQGPEFLTYFQNEAQLEKSRLLSDRFSAERPKGSFSTLEIQRTEQGDSAMYLCASSSGQGETEAFFGQGTRLTVV.

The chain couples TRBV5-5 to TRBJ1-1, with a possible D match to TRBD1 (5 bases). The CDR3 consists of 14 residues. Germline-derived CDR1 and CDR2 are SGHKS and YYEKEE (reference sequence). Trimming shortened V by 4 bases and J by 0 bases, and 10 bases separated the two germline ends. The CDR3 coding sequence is TGTGCCAGCAGCCCCTTGACAGTGAACACTGAAGCTTTCTTT. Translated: CASSPLTVNTEAFF.

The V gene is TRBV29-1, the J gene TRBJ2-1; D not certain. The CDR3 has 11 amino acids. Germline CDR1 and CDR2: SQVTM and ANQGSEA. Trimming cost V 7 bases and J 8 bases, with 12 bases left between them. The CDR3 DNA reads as TGCAGCGAACTGGCAGGTCATGAGCAGTTCTTC. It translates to CSELAGHEQFF.

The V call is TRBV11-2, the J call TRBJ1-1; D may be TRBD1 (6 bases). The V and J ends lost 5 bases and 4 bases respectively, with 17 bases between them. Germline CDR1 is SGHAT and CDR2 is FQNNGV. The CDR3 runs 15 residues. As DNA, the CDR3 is TGTGCCAGCAGCCTAGGTGGGGGGGCAGCCACTGAAGCTTTCTTT. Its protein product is CASSLGGGAATEAFF.

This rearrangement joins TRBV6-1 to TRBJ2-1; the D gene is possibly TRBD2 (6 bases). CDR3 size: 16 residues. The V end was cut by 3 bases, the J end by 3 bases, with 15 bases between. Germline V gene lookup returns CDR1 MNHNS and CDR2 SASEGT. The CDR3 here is CASSDSVYGGYNEQFF. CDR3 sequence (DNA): TGTGCCAGCAGTGATTCGGTCTACGGGGGCTACAATGAGCAGTTCTTC.

CDR3 DNA: TGTGCCAGCTTGGGAGCAACGGAGACCCAGTACTTC. It specifies CASLGATETQYF. V is TRBV6-6 and J is TRBJ2-5; D perhaps matches TRBD2 (5 bases). This CDR3 region has 12 residues. Trimming removed 8 bases from V and 5 bases from J, with 12 bases in between. The germline V gene has CDR1 MNHNY and CDR2 SVGAGI (reference sequence).

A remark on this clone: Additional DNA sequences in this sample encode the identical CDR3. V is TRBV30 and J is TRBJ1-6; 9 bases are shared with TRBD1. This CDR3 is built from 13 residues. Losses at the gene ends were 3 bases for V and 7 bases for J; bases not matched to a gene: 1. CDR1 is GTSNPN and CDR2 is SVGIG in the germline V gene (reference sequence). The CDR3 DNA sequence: TGTGCCTGGAGCGGACAGGGGAATTCACCCCTCCACTTT. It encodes CAWSGQGNSPLHF.